The source of this TCR beta chain is a study of cytomegalovirus exposure and HLA in healthy donors. Turning to the study itself: A prior study identified some 100 million unique TCR beta sequences from about 180 million T cells. For the approximately 430 genotyped donors, approximately 83% fell within the Caucasian-associated ancestry cluster.

The PCR made use of 60 Vbeta and 13 Jbeta primers. Profiling relied on immunoSEQ multiplex PCR, and the TCRdb table lists in-frame clones only, not all of them. The data show 90,000 or so clones, approximately 80% seen once. Study-level points and caveats: Immune exposure was documented only through CMV serostatus. A classifier reportedly called cytomegalovirus status with high sensitivity and specificity.

This clone has just one count. The target antigen is unknown. Distinct nucleotide sequences in the sample also encode this CDR3. The clonotype was recovered from a man in his fifties or sixties in good health and CMV-seropositive. The sample consisted of PBMCs.

CDR3: CASSPGTSSYEQYF. The CDR3 nucleotides are TGTGCCAGCTCACCGGGGACTTCCTCCTACGAGCAGTACTTC. The chain joins TRBV18 to TRBJ2-7, with D perhaps TRBD2 (6 bases). The CDR3 runs 14 residues. Germline V CDR1 and CDR2: KGHSH, LQKENI. Trimming removed 3 bases from V and 0 bases from J, with 9 bases in between.